The 32 T cell receptor beta chains below were found in one sample sequenced in a study of regulatory T cells in long-lasting Graves disease. iRepertoire HTBI primers and Arm-PCR of CDR3 regions built TCR beta libraries. TCRdb re-called the multiplex PCR reads through MiXCR, storing one row per CDR3 protein. Here the sample spans about 620,000 distinct CDR3 sequences, under 20% being singletons. Specified time point: newly diagnosed GD, antithyroid drugs for less than 3 months. Preparation of the TCR library used RNA extracted from PBMCs. These data were likewise used in another study, on T cells in Graves' hyperthyroidism and ophthalmopathy.

Specimen: peripheral blood mononuclear cells (PBMCs), collected at new diagnosis, from a patient treated with antithyroid drugs. Receptor source: a woman aged 25 to 39 with Graves disease.

This clonotype showed up many times. This chain joins TRBV12-3 or TRBV12-4 and TRBJ2-5; D may be TRBD1 (5 bases). The V gene lost 4 bases and the J gene lost 2 bases, with 11 bases spanning the gap. This CDR3 is 14 amino acids long. The CDR3 nucleotides read TGTGCCAGCAGTTCCCCAGGGCGGCAAGAGACCCAGTACTTC. Encoded protein: CASSSPGRQETQYF.

This clonotype was observed many times. The chain has TRBV7-2 and TRBJ2-7; D ambiguous. CDR1 is SGHTA and CDR2 is FQGNSA in the germline V gene. Trimming removed 0 bases from V and 7 bases from J, with 7 bases in between. This CDR3 spans 12 amino acids. Here the CDR3 DNA reads TGTGCCAGCAGCTTAGCGTCCTTAGAGCAGTACTTC. Its translation is CASSLASLEQYF.

In its sample, this clonotype was seen many times. This chain joins TRBV2 and TRBJ1-5; D ambiguous. CDR1 and CDR2 (germline): SNHLY, FYNNEI. The CDR3 contains 14 residues. Trimming stripped 5 bases from V and 3 bases from J, with 11 bases between. In DNA, the CDR3 is TGTGCCAGCAGTCGACGTGATGACAATCAGCCCCAGCATTTT. Its translation: CASSRRDDNQPQHF.

V gene TRBV6-1 combines with J gene TRBJ1-2, with 10 nucleotides matching TRBD1. The CDR3 is 18 amino acids. Looked up from germline, CDR1 is MNHNS and CDR2 is SASEGT. With V trimmed by 6 bases and J by 4 bases, 17 bases remained unmatched. CDR3 sequence: CASSFTFPFRDRGYGYTF. The CDR3 DNA follows: TGTGCCAGCAGCTTCACATTCCCCTTCCGGGACAGGGGCTATGGCTACACCTTC.

This rearrangement joins TRBV5-1 to TRBJ1-1, with 8 bases matching TRBD1. The V gene end was trimmed by 8 bases and the J gene end by 0 bases; junction bases not matched to a gene: 15. The CDR3 spans 17 residues. CDR1 and CDR2 (germline): SGHRS, YFSETQ. In nucleotides, the CDR3 is TGCGCCAGTCTACCTCGGACAGGGCAAGGAATGAACACTGAAGCTTTCTTT. Its translation: CASLPRTGQGMNTEAFF.

In this sample, this clonotype turned up many times. V is TRBV7-9 and J is TRBJ1-1, with D possibly TRBD1 on 6 matching bases. The CDR3 covers 13 residues. V lost 6 bases and J 5 bases, leaving 13 bases between the germline ends. Germline CDR1 SEHNR, CDR2 FQNEAQ (reference sequence). CDR3 in amino acids: CASSTQTGTEAFF. CDR3 DNA sequence: TGTGCCAGCAGTACCCAGACAGGAACTGAAGCTTTCTTT.

This clonotype was detected a few times. The chain combines TRBV20-1 with TRBJ2-6, with TRBD1 matching over 7 bases. This CDR3 contains 15 residues. Losses at the gene ends were 4 bases for V and 1 base for J; bases not matched to a gene: 4. Germline values: CDR1 DFQATT, CDR2 SNEGSKA (reference sequence). The CDR3 here is CSAKPGGSGANVLTF. For the CDR3, the DNA is TGCAGTGCTAAACCAGGGGGATCTGGGGCCAACGTCCTGACTTTC.

This chain connects TRBV19 to TRBJ1-5; D unresolved. Trimming cost V 1 base and J 6 bases, with 4 bases left between them. Germline CDR1 reads LNHDA; CDR2 reads SQIVND (reference sequence). The CDR3 consists of 12 residues. The CDR3 region is CASSIVGQPQHF. The CDR3 bases are TGTGCCAGTAGTATAGTAGGTCAGCCCCAGCATTTT.

This clonotype was seen ten or more times. J is TRBJ2-2 and V is TRBV27; the D gene is possibly TRBD2 (6 bases). The germline V gene has CDR1 MNHEY and CDR2 SMNVEV (reference sequence). Trimming pared 10 bases from V and 7 bases from J, leaving 16 bases between. The CDR3 loop spans 13 amino acids. CDR3: CATRRAQGGELFF. The CDR3, as DNA: TGTGCCACAAGGAGGGCCCAGGGCGGGGAGCTGTTTTTT.

This clonotype has at least ten counts. The CDR3 spells CASSDQGGTGANVLTF. As DNA, the CDR3 is TGTGCCAGCAGTGACCAGGGGGGAACTGGGGCCAACGTCCTGACTTTC. The chain couples TRBV6-1 to TRBJ2-6, with a tentative D call TRBD1 (7 bases). V was shortened by 3 bases and J by 2 bases, with 11 bases between the two germline ends. This CDR3 comprises 16 residues. Germline CDR1 MNHNS, CDR2 SASEGT.

The chain recombines TRBV27 with TRBJ1-5; no clear D. Trimming took off 11 bases at V and 2 bases at J, with 16 bases between the two ends. Germline V gene data show CDR1 as MNHEY and CDR2 as SMNVEV (reference sequence). The CDR3 totals 14 residues. For the CDR3, the DNA is TGTGCCCCGGAAGGGCTGTACGGCAATCAGCCCCAGCATTTT. It yields the protein CAPEGLYGNQPQHF.

This chain uses TRBV5-1 with TRBJ2-1; 9 positions match TRBD1. The CDR3 totals 18 residues. J gave up 7 bases and V 6 bases, and 20 bases lay outside the gene matches. Germline CDR1 SGHRS, CDR2 YFSETQ. CDR3 nucleotides: TGCGCCAGCACCCCCTTGGGGACAGGGAGGGTTTCTGGTAATGAGCAGTTCTTC. It translates to CASTPLGTGRVSGNEQFF.

In this sample, this clonotype turned up many times. In DNA, the CDR3 is TGTGCCTGGAGTGTACGGAACACTGAAGCTTTCTTT. Protein sequence: CAWSVRNTEAFF. This chain joins TRBV30 and TRBJ1-1; the D is unclear. V lost 0 bases and J lost 1, with 3 bases in between. This CDR3 has 12 amino acids. Germline lookup yields CDR1 GTSNPN and CDR2 SVGIG (reference sequence). The variable domain in full, completed from reference TRBV30 and TRBJ1-1, reads SQTIHQWPATLVQPVGSPLSLECTVEGTSNPNLYWYRQAAGRGLQLLFYSVGIGQISSEVPQNLSASRPQDRQFILSSKKLLLSDSGFYLCAWSVRNTEAFFGQGTRLTVV.

The V call is TRBV14, the J call TRBJ2-7; TRBD1 might be the D (5 bases). CDR3 length: 16 residues. Trimming removed 4 bases from V and 3 bases from J, with 19 bases in between. Germline V gene data show CDR1 as SGHDN and CDR2 as FVKESK. The CDR3 DNA sequence: TGTGCCAGCAGCCCCTCCCAGGGATCCTTGGGCTACGAGCAGTACTTC. Its protein is CASSPSQGSLGYEQYF.

The rearrangement joins TRBV2 to TRBJ2-5; 7 bases are a match to TRBD1. This CDR3 region has 15 residues. V was clipped by 4 bases and J by 2 bases; unmatched bases: 7. Germline CDR1 and CDR2: SNHLY and FYNNEI. The CDR3 DNA follows: TGTGCCAGCAGTGCCCCGGACAGGAGACAAGAGACCCAGTACTTC. Translating gives CASSAPDRRQETQYF. Looking up the rest from reference TRBV2 and TRBJ2-5 gives the full variable domain: EPEVTQTPSHQVTQMGQEVILRCVPISNHLYFYWYRQILGQKVEFLVSFYNNEISEKSEIFDDQFSVERPDGSNFTLKIRSTKLEDSAMYFCASSAPDRRQETQYFGPGTRLLVL.

This clonotype was counted ten times or more. This chain uses TRBV7-9 with TRBJ2-7; D is perhaps TRBD2 (6 bases). This CDR3 spans 14 amino acids. V lost 3 bases and J 3 bases, leaving 12 bases between the germline ends. The germline CDR1 and CDR2 sequences are SEHNR and FQNEAQ (reference sequence). CDR3 coding DNA: TGTGCCAGCAGCTTGAACCGGGGAGGCTACGAGCAGTACTTC. It is translated as CASSLNRGGYEQYF.

This clonotype was recorded a few times. The chain joins TRBV20-1 to TRBJ1-4; D unresolved. The ends were cut back, 6 bases at V and 4 bases at J, with 9 bases in the middle. CDR3 length: 12 residues. Per the germline V gene, CDR1 is DFQATT and CDR2 is SNEGSKA (reference sequence). CDR3 nucleotides: TGCAGTGCGGTTGGCTTTAATGAAAAACTGTTTTTT. The encoded protein is CSAVGFNEKLFF.

This clonotype was found many times. The gene calls are TRBV24-1 and TRBJ1-4, with D tentatively TRBD1 (5 bases). V lost 2 bases to trimming and J lost 11 bases, with 20 bases between them. Germline V gives CDR1 KGHDR, CDR2 SFDVKD. The CDR3 length is 16 residues. CDR3 nucleotides: TGTGCCACCAGTGATTCACAAAATACAGGACTTGGGAAACTGTTTTTT. Its protein product is CATSDSQNTGLGKLFF.

V gene TRBV6-1 combines with J gene TRBJ2-5; D ambiguous. V shed 8 bases and J shed 11 bases, with 12 bases lying between them. CDR1 and CDR2 (germline): MNHNS, SASEGT. This CDR3 is 10 amino acids long. The CDR3 DNA reads TGTGCCAGCCGGCCCCCCCGGCAGTACTTC. Translation gives CASRPPRQYF.

In this sample, this clonotype turned up many times. J is TRBJ2-5 and V is TRBV19; either TRBD1 or TRBD2 may supply D (5 bases each). Trimming pared 4 bases from V and 4 bases from J, leaving 22 bases between. This CDR3 contains 17 residues. Germline lookup yields CDR1 LNHDA and CDR2 SQIVND (reference sequence). In nucleotides, the CDR3 is TGTGCCAGTAGTACGGGGTTTCCGGGACCTCGTCTAGAGACCCAGTACTTC. Protein product: CASSTGFPGPRLETQYF.

At least ten counts were recorded for this clonotype. The chain recombines TRBV14 with TRBJ2-7; tentatively, D is TRBD2 (5 bases). Germline CDR1 reads SGHDN; CDR2 reads FVKESK. This CDR3 contains 16 residues. Trimming took 0 bases from V and 2 from J, leaving 14 bases between them. The CDR3 spells CASSQESRERTYEQYF. The CDR3, as DNA: TGTGCCAGCAGCCAAGAAAGTAGGGAGCGGACCTACGAGCAGTACTTC.

At least ten counts were recorded for this clonotype. One end of the junction is discordant with germline, which a read error may explain. This rearrangement joins TRBV6-2 or TRBV6-3 to TRBJ2-1, with D possibly being TRBD2 (6 bases). The CDR3 contains 14 residues. Germline loops: CDR1 MNHEY, CDR2 SVGEGT. The CDR3 loop is CASRARDSFNEQFF. The CDR3 region has the DNA TGTGCCAGCAGGGCCCGGGACTCCTTCAATGAGCAGTTCTTC.

This clonotype showed up just once. The chain links TRBV2 to TRBJ2-7; no firm D call. The length of the CDR3 is 12 residues. Trimming stripped 6 bases from V and 4 bases from J, with 10 bases between. CDR1 SNHLY and CDR2 FYNNEI come from the germline V gene. The CDR3 sequence is CASRRKGYEQYF. The DNA for the CDR3 is TGTGCCAGCAGGCGGAAGGGTTACGAGCAGTACTTC.

This clonotype was seen at least ten times. This chain links TRBV14 with TRBJ1-1; possibly TRBD1 for D (6 bases). CDR3 size: 15 residues. Trimming removed 4 bases from V and 0 bases from J, with 12 bases in between. Germline assignment: CDR1 SGHDN and CDR2 FVKESK. The CDR3 loop reads CASSRFGQLNTEAFF. CDR3 nucleotide sequence: TGTGCCAGCAGCCGATTCGGACAGCTGAACACTGAAGCTTTCTTT.

This clonotype was seen at least ten times. DNA of the CDR3: TGCAGCGTTGACGGAGCAGGGAACACTGAAGCTTTCTTT. This encodes CSVDGAGNTEAFF. This sequence joins TRBV29-1 and TRBJ1-1; no reliable D call. V lost 3 bases and J 1 base, leaving 9 bases between the germline ends. The germline CDR1 and CDR2 sequences are SQVTM and ANQGSEA. This CDR3 is built from 13 residues.

The rearrangement uses TRBV18 and TRBJ2-7; D not certain. CDR1 KGHSH and CDR2 LQKENI come from the germline V gene. V was pared by 3 bases and J by 3 bases, with 15 bases between. The length of the CDR3 is 15 residues. CDR3 region: CASSPASTLRYEQYF. The CDR3, as DNA: TGTGCCAGCTCACCCGCCTCAACCCTCCGCTACGAGCAGTACTTC.

This clonotype was recorded a few times. The rearrangement joins TRBV28 to TRBJ1-2; no reliable D call. With 4 bases removed from V and 4 bases from J, the gap between germline ends came to 13 bases. Germline V gene sequence: CDR1 MDHEN, CDR2 SYDVKM. This CDR3 contains 14 residues. The CDR3 loop is CASSYDAGGYGYTF. The CDR3 nucleotides read TGTGCCAGCAGTTACGACGCGGGCGGCTATGGCTACACCTTC.

This clonotype was counted a few times. This chain joins TRBV9 and TRBJ1-3; D might be TRBD1 (5 bases). V dropped 4 bases and J dropped 2 bases, with 16 bases sitting between them. Germline CDR1 reads SGDLS; CDR2 reads YYNGEE. The CDR3 sequence is 16 residues long. CDR3 coding DNA: TGTGCCAGCAGCAGATACGTAGACAGACCTGGAAACACCATATATTTT. Its protein product is CASSRYVDRPGNTIYF.

This clonotype was detected ten times or more. This chain connects TRBV28 to TRBJ2-4; D is tentatively TRBD1 or TRBD2 (5 bases each). The CDR3 totals 15 residues. CDR1 is MDHEN, CDR2 SYDVKM, per germline. Trimming left V 10 bases short and J 0 bases short, with 16 bases between. Here the CDR3 reads CAISSRGVAKNIQYF. The CDR3 nucleotides are TGTGCCATCTCAAGTAGAGGGGTAGCCAAAAACATTCAGTACTTC.

This clonotype was observed at least ten times. In DNA form, the CDR3 reads TGTGCCAGCCGGGACTTGCAGGACGAGCAGTACTTC. It specifies CASRDLQDEQYF. The chain combines TRBV2 with TRBJ2-7; D possibly corresponds to TRBD2 (6 bases). This CDR3 has 12 amino acids. Trimming left V 8 bases short and J 5 bases short, with 13 bases between. Germline CDR1 reads SNHLY; CDR2 reads FYNNEI. Full variable domain (outside the CDR3, taken from reference TRBV2 and TRBJ2-7): EPEVTQTPSHQVTQMGQEVILRCVPISNHLYFYWYRQILGQKVEFLVSFYNNEISEKSEIFDDQFSVERPDGSNFTLKIRSTKLEDSAMYFCASRDLQDEQYFGPGTRLTVT.

This clonotype came up many times. The V gene is TRBV20-1, the J gene TRBJ1-4, with 7 bases identical to TRBD1. V lost 6 bases to trimming and J lost 8 bases; unmatched junction nucleotides: 9. Germline CDR1 and CDR2: DFQATT and SNEGSKA (reference sequence). This CDR3 contains 13 residues. CDR3 nucleotide sequence: TGCAGTGCAAAAGGGGGCGCTGGGGAAAAACTGTTTTTT. Residues: CSAKGGAGEKLFF.

The chain has TRBV19 and TRBJ2-7; no reliable D call. Germline CDR1 is LNHDA and CDR2 is SQIVND (reference sequence). V lost 3 bases and J lost 3, with 9 bases in between. The CDR3 consists of 13 residues. This chain's CDR3 is CASSIFPYYEQYF. In DNA form, the CDR3 reads TGTGCCAGTAGTATTTTTCCTTACTACGAGCAGTACTTC.